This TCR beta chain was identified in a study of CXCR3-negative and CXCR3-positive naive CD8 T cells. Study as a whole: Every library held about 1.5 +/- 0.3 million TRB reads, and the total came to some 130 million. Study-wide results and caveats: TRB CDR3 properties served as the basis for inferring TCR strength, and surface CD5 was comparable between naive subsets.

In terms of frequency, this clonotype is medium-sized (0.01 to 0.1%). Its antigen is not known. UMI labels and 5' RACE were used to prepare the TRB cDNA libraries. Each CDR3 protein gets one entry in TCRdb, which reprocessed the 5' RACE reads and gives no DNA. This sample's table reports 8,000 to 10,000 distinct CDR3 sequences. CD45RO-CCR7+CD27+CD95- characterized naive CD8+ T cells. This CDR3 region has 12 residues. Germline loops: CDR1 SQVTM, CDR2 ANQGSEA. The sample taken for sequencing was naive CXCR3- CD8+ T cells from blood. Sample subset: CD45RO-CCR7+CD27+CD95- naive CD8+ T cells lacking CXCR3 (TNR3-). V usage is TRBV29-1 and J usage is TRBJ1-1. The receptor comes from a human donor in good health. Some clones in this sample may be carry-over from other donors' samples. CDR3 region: CSVEDTAVTTFF.